A selection of T cell receptor beta chains follows, all from one sample in a study of PD-1 blockade in classical Hodgkin lymphoma. TCRdb keeps only in-frame clones here, not all; method: immunoSEQ multiplex PCR. The data contain roughly 50,000 clones, 90% of them singletons. The source was peripheral blood mononuclear cells (PBMCs), collected before the fourth cycle of nivolumab. The receptors come from a human donor with classical Hodgkin lymphoma. Each CDR3 is given with its conserved first and last residue. Fields, in order: CDR3 protein, CDR3 DNA, CDR3 length, V gene, D gene, clone size, J gene. D genes are given only for firm matches. Some rows mark clone size as missing; the rest say once, few, many or name a class of expanded clone.

CDR3 protein: CASSLYVRETLTDTQYF; CDR3 DNA: TGTGCCAGCAGCTTATACGTGCGGGAGACACTCACAGATACGCAGTATTTT; CDR3 length: 17; V gene: TRBV5-5; D gene: TRBD2; clone size: -; J gene: TRBJ2-3
CDR3 protein: CASSLVVTVGGYTF; CDR3 DNA: TGTGCCAGCAGCTTAGTTGTGACAGTCGGGGGCTACACCTTC; CDR3 length: 14; V gene: TRBV7-2; D gene: -; clone size: -; J gene: TRBJ1-2
CDR3 protein: CASSSRRGTGGDEQYF; CDR3 DNA: TGTGCCAGCAGTTCCCGCAGGGGGACAGGGGGAGACGAGCAGTACTTC; CDR3 length: 16; V gene: TRBV28; D gene: TRBD1; clone size: once; J gene: TRBJ2-7
CDR3 protein: CASSQDLSRSSGNTIYF; CDR3 DNA: TGCGCCAGCAGCCAAGATCTATCCCGGAGTTCTGGAAACACCATATATTTT; CDR3 length: 17; V gene: TRBV4-1; D gene: -; clone size: -; J gene: TRBJ1-3
CDR3 protein: CASSSGNANTGELFF; CDR3 DNA: TGTGCCAGCAGCTCGGGGAACGCGAACACCGGGGAGCTGTTTTTT; CDR3 length: 15; V gene: TRBV7-9; D gene: -; clone size: -; J gene: TRBJ2-2
CDR3 protein: CASRTGSSTGELFF; CDR3 DNA: TGTGCCAGCCGGACAGGGAGTAGCACCGGGGAGCTGTTTTTT; CDR3 length: 14; V gene: TRBV2; D gene: TRBD1; clone size: -; J gene: TRBJ2-2
CDR3 protein: CASSPVSQDYVYEQYF; CDR3 DNA: TGCGCCAGCAGCCCTGTGAGTCAGGACTACGTCTACGAGCAGTACTTC; CDR3 length: 16; V gene: TRBV4-1; D gene: -; clone size: -; J gene: TRBJ2-7
CDR3 protein: CASSIDAGRATEAFF; CDR3 DNA: TGTGCCAGTAGTATAGATGCGGGTAGGGCCACTGAAGCTTTCTTT; CDR3 length: 15; V gene: TRBV19; D gene: -; clone size: -; J gene: TRBJ1-1
CDR3 protein: CASSSHPRDRVPYEQYF; CDR3 DNA: TGTGCCAGCAGCTCCCACCCCAGGGATAGGGTTCCCTACGAGCAGTACTTC; CDR3 length: 17; V gene: TRBV7-9; D gene: -; clone size: -; J gene: TRBJ2-7
CDR3 protein: CASSFVGGMNTEAFF; CDR3 DNA: TGTGCCAGCAGTTTCGTAGGGGGCATGAACACTGAAGCTTTCTTT; CDR3 length: 15; V gene: TRBV27; D gene: TRBD1; clone size: -; J gene: TRBJ1-1
CDR3 protein: CASSQQGETGELFF; CDR3 DNA: TGTGCCAGCAGCCAACAGGGGGAAACCGGGGAGCTGTTTTTT; CDR3 length: 14; V gene: TRBV11-3; D gene: TRBD1; clone size: few; J gene: TRBJ2-2
CDR3 protein: CASSLKGTRSIGEQFF; CDR3 DNA: TGTGCCAGCAGCTTAAAGGGGACTAGGAGTATAGGTGAGCAGTTCTTC; CDR3 length: 16; V gene: TRBV11-1; D gene: TRBD2; clone size: -; J gene: TRBJ2-1
CDR3 protein: CASSPRLAEIGSAKNIQYF; CDR3 DNA: TGTGCCAGCAGTCCCCGACTAGCGGAGATAGGGTCGGCCAAAAACATTCAGTACTTC; CDR3 length: 19; V gene: TRBV13; D gene: TRBD2; clone size: -; J gene: TRBJ2-4
CDR3 protein: CASTPTSGRGGELFF; CDR3 DNA: TGTGCCAGCACCCCGACTAGCGGGAGAGGTGGGGAGCTGTTTTTT; CDR3 length: 15; V gene: TRBV11-2; D gene: TRBD2; clone size: -; J gene: TRBJ2-2
CDR3 protein: CSAGVGRADTQYF; CDR3 DNA: TGCAGCGCCGGGGTTGGGAGGGCAGATACGCAGTATTTT; CDR3 length: 13; V gene: TRBV29-1; D gene: TRBD2; clone size: -; J gene: TRBJ2-3
CDR3 protein: CASSGGDSLPGEQYF; CDR3 DNA: TGTGCCAGCAGCGGTGGGGACTCCTTACCTGGCGAGCAGTACTTC; CDR3 length: 15; V gene: TRBV9; D gene: -; clone size: -; J gene: TRBJ2-7
CDR3 protein: CASSPSSYSNQPQHF; CDR3 DNA: TGTGCCAGCAGCCCTTCTTCGTATAGCAATCAGCCCCAGCATTTT; CDR3 length: 15; V gene: TRBV7-9; D gene: -; clone size: -; J gene: TRBJ1-5
CDR3 protein: CASSITEGDGYTF; CDR3 DNA: TGTGCCAGTAGTATAACGGAGGGGGATGGCTACACCTTC; CDR3 length: 13; V gene: TRBV19; D gene: -; clone size: medium-sized; J gene: TRBJ1-2
CDR3 protein: CSAPGTAGYTF; CDR3 DNA: TGCAGTGCTCCCGGGACAGCTGGCTACACCTTC; CDR3 length: 11; V gene: TRBV20-1; D gene: TRBD1; clone size: few; J gene: TRBJ1-2
CDR3 protein: CASSFPSGYTF; CDR3 DNA: TGTGCCAGCAGTTTCCCGAGTGGCTACACCTTC; CDR3 length: 11; V gene: TRBV28; D gene: -; clone size: -; J gene: TRBJ1-2
CDR3 protein: CASSLSGATFGYTF; CDR3 DNA: TGTGCCAGCAGCTTATCGGGGGCGACCTTCGGCTACACCTTC; CDR3 length: 14; V gene: TRBV7-2; D gene: -; clone size: once; J gene: TRBJ1-2
CDR3 protein: CASSGGPNTGELFF; CDR3 DNA: TGTGCCAGCAGCGGGGGCCCGAACACCGGGGAGCTGTTTTTT; CDR3 length: 14; V gene: TRBV5-6; D gene: -; clone size: -; J gene: TRBJ2-2
CDR3 protein: CASSVGQVPYEQYF; CDR3 DNA: TGTGCCAGCAGCGTCGGTCAGGTTCCCTACGAGCAGTACTTC; CDR3 length: 14; V gene: TRBV9; D gene: -; clone size: -; J gene: TRBJ2-7
CDR3 protein: CASSPRTGGGGKLFF; CDR3 DNA: TGTGCCAGCAGTCCCCGTACGGGGGGCGGAGGAAAACTGTTTTTT; CDR3 length: 15; V gene: TRBV28; D gene: -; clone size: -; J gene: TRBJ1-4
CDR3 protein: CATRGLRYEQYF; CDR3 DNA: TGTGCCACCCGGGGACTAAGGTACGAGCAGTACTTC; CDR3 length: 12; V gene: TRBV2; D gene: TRBD2; clone size: -; J gene: TRBJ2-7
CDR3 protein: CASSPGWWTSGNYEQYF; CDR3 DNA: TGTGCCAGCTCACCAGGTTGGTGGACTAGCGGAAACTACGAGCAGTACTTC; CDR3 length: 17; V gene: TRBV18; D gene: TRBD2; clone size: -; J gene: TRBJ2-7
CDR3 protein: CASSAGRDRFTDTQYF; CDR3 DNA: TGCGCCAGCAGTGCGGGCCGGGACCGTTTCACAGATACGCAGTATTTT; CDR3 length: 16; V gene: TRBV10-1; D gene: -; clone size: -; J gene: TRBJ2-3
CDR3 protein: CASSPLAAETQYF; CDR3 DNA: TGTGCCAGCTCACCACTAGCGGCCGAGACCCAGTACTTC; CDR3 length: 13; V gene: TRBV18; D gene: -; clone size: -; J gene: TRBJ2-5
CDR3 protein: CASSSRLLRKSSYNEQFF; CDR3 DNA: TGCGCCAGCAGCTCACGACTTTTGCGGAAAAGCTCCTACAATGAGCAGTTCTTC; CDR3 length: 18; V gene: TRBV5-1; D gene: -; clone size: once; J gene: TRBJ2-1
CDR3 protein: CASSYSRTLQETQYF; CDR3 DNA: TGTGCCAGCAGTTACTCGAGGACTCTCCAAGAGACCCAGTACTTC; CDR3 length: 15; V gene: TRBV6-6; D gene: -; clone size: -; J gene: TRBJ2-5
CDR3 protein: CASSPYPNSGNTIYF; CDR3 DNA: TGTGCCAGCTCACCATACCCTAACTCTGGAAACACCATATATTTT; CDR3 length: 15; V gene: TRBV18; D gene: -; clone size: -; J gene: TRBJ1-3
CDR3 protein: CASRPSTDTQYF; CDR3 DNA: TGTGCCAGCCGGCCGAGCACAGATACGCAGTATTTT; CDR3 length: 12; V gene: TRBV25-1; D gene: -; clone size: once; J gene: TRBJ2-3
CDR3 protein: CASSTGGGSYNEQFF; CDR3 DNA: TGTGCCAGTAGTACGGGAGGCGGCAGCTACAATGAGCAGTTCTTC; CDR3 length: 15; V gene: TRBV19; D gene: TRBD2; clone size: -; J gene: TRBJ2-1
CDR3 protein: CASRMRYEQYF; CDR3 DNA: TGTGCCAGCAGGATGAGATACGAGCAGTACTTC; CDR3 length: 11; V gene: TRBV28; D gene: -; clone size: -; J gene: TRBJ2-7
CDR3 protein: CASSRGNGNQPQHF; CDR3 DNA: TGTGCCAGCAGCCGTGGGAATGGCAATCAGCCCCAGCATTTT; CDR3 length: 14; V gene: TRBV27; D gene: -; clone size: -; J gene: TRBJ1-5